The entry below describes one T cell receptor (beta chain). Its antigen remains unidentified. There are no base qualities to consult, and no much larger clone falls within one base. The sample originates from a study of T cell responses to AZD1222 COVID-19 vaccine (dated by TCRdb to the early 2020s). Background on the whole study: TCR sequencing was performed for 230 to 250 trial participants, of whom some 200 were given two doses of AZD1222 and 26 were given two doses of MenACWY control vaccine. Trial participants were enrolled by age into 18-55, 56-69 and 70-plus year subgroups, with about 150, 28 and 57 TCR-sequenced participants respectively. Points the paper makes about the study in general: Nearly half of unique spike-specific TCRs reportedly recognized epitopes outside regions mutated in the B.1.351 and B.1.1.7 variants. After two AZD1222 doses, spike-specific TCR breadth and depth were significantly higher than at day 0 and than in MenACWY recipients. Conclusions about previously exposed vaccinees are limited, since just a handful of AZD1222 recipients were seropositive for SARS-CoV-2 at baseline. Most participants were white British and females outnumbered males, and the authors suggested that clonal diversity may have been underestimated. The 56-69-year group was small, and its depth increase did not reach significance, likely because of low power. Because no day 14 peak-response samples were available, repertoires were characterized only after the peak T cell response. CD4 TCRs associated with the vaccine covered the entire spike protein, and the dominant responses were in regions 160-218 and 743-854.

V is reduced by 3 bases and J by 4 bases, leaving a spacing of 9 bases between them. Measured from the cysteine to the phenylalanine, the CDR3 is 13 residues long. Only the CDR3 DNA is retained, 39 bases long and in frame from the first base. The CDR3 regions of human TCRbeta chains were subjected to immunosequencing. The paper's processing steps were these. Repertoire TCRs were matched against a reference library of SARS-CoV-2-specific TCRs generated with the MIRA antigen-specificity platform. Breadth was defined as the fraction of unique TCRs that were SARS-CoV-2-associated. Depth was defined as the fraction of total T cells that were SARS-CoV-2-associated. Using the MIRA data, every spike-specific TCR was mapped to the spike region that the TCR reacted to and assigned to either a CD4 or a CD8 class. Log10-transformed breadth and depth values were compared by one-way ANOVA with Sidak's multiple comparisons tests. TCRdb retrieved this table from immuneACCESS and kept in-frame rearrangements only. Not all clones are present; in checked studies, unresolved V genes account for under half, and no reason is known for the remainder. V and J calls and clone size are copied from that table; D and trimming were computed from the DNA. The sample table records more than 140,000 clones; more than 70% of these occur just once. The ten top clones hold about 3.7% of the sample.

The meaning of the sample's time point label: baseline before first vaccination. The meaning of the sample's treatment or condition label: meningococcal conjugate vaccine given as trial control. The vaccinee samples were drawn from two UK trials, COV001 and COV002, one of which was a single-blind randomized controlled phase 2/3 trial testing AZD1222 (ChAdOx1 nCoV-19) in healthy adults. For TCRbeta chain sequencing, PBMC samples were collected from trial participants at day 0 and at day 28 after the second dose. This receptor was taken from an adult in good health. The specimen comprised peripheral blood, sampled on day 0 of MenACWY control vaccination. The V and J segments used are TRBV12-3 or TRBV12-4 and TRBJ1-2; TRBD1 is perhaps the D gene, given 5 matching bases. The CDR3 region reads CASSFDRPYGYTF. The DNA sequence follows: TGTGCCAGCAGTTTTGACAGACCCTATGGCTACACCTTC.